The clone carrying this T cell receptor (beta chain) was seen more than once but under ten times. Its matching antigen is unknown. TCRdb fed the reads into MiXCR, producing one record per CDR3 protein. Among about 360,000 distinct CDR3 sequences listed, roughly 34% were seen once. The data are from a study of T cell repertoires in cytomegalovirus infection. This CDR3 contains 13 residues. The V gene's germline CDR1 is SGHTA and CDR2 FQGNSA. V lost 5 bases and J 2 bases, leaving 10 bases between the germline ends. Sample: cultured PBMCs, taken from culture after CMV antigen stimulation. The chain carries TRBV7-2 and TRBJ2-7; a weak D match, TRBD2 (5 bases). The origin of this receptor is a human donor in good health (CMV status not recorded). Some clones in this sample may be carry-over from other donors' samples. This CDR3 is CASSRTAPYEQYF. The CDR3 DNA follows: TGTGCCAGCAGCAGGACTGCGCCCTACGAGCAGTACTTC.